The text below deals with one T cell receptor (beta chain). V shed 4 bases and J 4 bases; nucleotides not matched to a gene: 10. The CDR3 loop spans 15 amino acids. Looked up from germline, CDR1 is SGHDT and CDR2 is YYEEEE. As originally analysed: Reference gene primers were amplified, and this amplification served to estimate nucleated cell counts. Sequencing used immunoSEQ multiplex PCR; TCRdb keeps in-frame clones, though not all of them. The D gene and trimming were derived from the DNA, and the V and J assignments and clone size from that table. In the table there are under 500,000 clones, 80% to 90% of which are singletons. The sample comes from a study of blood T cell repertoires in COVID-19. Study information: From the United States, Italy and Spain came samples of acute and convalescent COVID-19. Nucleic acid was either cDNA or gDNA, and it came from T cells, B-cell-depleted T cells, or PBMCs.

Sequencing was done on a sample of peripheral blood. The V and J genes are TRBV5-6 and TRBJ2-5, with 7 positions matching TRBD1. The receptor comes from a woman aged 30 to 39 with acute or convalescent COVID-19. CDR3 loop: CASSPDEGAGETQYF. The CDR3 DNA reads TGTGCCAGCAGCCCTGACGAGGGGGCGGGAGAGACCCAGTACTTC.